This T cell receptor (beta chain) was profiled in a study of graft-versus-host responses after intestinal transplantation. Germline lookup yields CDR1 MNHNS and CDR2 SASEGT. The CDR3 spans 15 amino acids, including both terminal residues. As to this clone: Its antigen remains unidentified. In this CDR3 the conserved last residue, phenylalanine or tryptophan, is missing, so a read error is likely. No DNA is shown, since the ends of the CDR3 on it are uncertain; the CDR3 is the one TCRdb lists.

Only in-frame clones appear in the TCRdb table, and some are missing; sequencing was by immunoSEQ multiplex PCR. The table shows tens of thousands of clones, with roughly 90% occurring only once. The V gene is TRBV6-1, the J gene TRBJ1-1; the table's TRBD1 call for D was not verified on the DNA. Sample: unstimulated CD4+ T cells sorted from spleen or lymph node cells, taken before intestinal transplant. This receptor was obtained from a human donor who received an intestinal transplant. Here the CDR3 reads CASSEGSGGEGVARM.